Below, one T cell receptor beta chain is given with its context. These data are taken from a study of blood T cell repertoires in COVID-19. Turning to the study itself: In each case, the material was cDNA or gDNA derived from T cells, B-cell-depleted T cells, or PBMCs.

The method was immunoSEQ multiplex PCR; TCRdb's version includes in-frame clones alone and lacks a portion of them. The sample carries 300,000 or so clones, around nine tenths recorded once. Recovered Cohort 3 donors showed two negative PCRs, clearance, or symptom resolution. This TCR was sampled from a man in his fifties or sixties who had recovered from COVID-19. Sequences were obtained from PBMCs or T cells enriched from blood (not recorded which).

DNA for the CDR3: TGCGCCAGCAGCCCCCGGGACAGGGGAGAGACCCAGTACTTC. It is translated as CASSPRDRGETQYF. This chain joins TRBV5-1 and TRBJ2-5; 10 positions agree with TRBD1. The V gene's germline CDR1 is SGHRS and CDR2 YFSETQ. The CDR3 sequence is 14 residues long. J gave up 4 bases and V 4 bases, and 4 bases lay outside the gene matches.